These T cell receptor beta chains were read from a single sample in a study of sequential checkpoint blockade in melanoma. Assay: immunoSEQ multiplex PCR; the TCRdb copy retains only in-frame clones and omits some. The sample lists 15,000 to 20,000 clones, roughly two thirds occurring once. The material sequenced was tumor tissue (inferred from file names), taken from a patient given nivolumab and ipilimumab in sequence. These receptors all stem from a human donor with melanoma. CDR3s include the opening cysteine and the closing phenylalanine or tryptophan. The D gene is left open where the match is weak. Clone size is shown for a subset of rows, as once, few, many or a class of expanded clone.

v_gene	j_gene	d_gene	abundance	CDR3aa	CDR3nt
TRBV19	TRBJ2-5	-	-	CASRLGAAWKETQYF	TGTGCCAGTAGATTGGGGGCAGCGTGGAAAGAGACCCAGTACTTC
TRBV10-2	TRBJ1-3	-	-	CASSDQGLSGNTIYF	TGCGCCAGCAGTGACCAGGGGCTCTCTGGAAACACCATATATTTT
TRBV7-8	TRBJ2-7	-	-	CASSLGQMLGEQYF	TGTGCCAGCAGCTTAGGACAGATGCTCGGTGAGCAGTACTTC
TRBV5-1	TRBJ1-2	TRBD1	-	CASSLLIPGQGASGGYTF	TGCGCCAGCAGCTTACTGATACCGGGACAGGGGGCATCTGGTGGCTACACCTTC
TRBV18	TRBJ2-7	TRBD1	-	CASSSLGQGATDEQYF	TGTGCCAGCTCAAGTTTAGGACAGGGGGCGACGGACGAGCAGTACTTC
TRBV10-2	TRBJ2-5	-	-	CASKTPAEETQYF	TGCGCCAGCAAGACCCCAGCGGAAGAGACCCAGTACTTC
TRBV11-3	TRBJ2-3	-	few	CASSSLRGARDTQYF	TGTGCCAGCAGCTCCTTGCGTGGGGCGCGAGATACGCAGTATTTT
TRBV28	TRBJ2-1	TRBD2	-	CASSKGGRAYEQFF	TGTGCCAGCAGTAAGGGCGGGAGGGCCTATGAGCAGTTCTTC
TRBV19	TRBJ1-6	-	-	CASTPGFPGNSPLHF	TGTGCCAGTACCCCGGGCTTCCCGGGGAATTCACCCCTCCACTTT
TRBV5-1	TRBJ2-7	TRBD2	-	CASSSTSGNYEQYF	TGCGCCAGCAGCTCGACTAGCGGGAACTACGAGCAGTACTTC
TRBV15	TRBJ2-1	-	-	CASSPGVGYNEQFF	TGTGCCAGCAGCCCTGGGGTAGGTTACAATGAGCAGTTCTTC
TRBV19	TRBJ1-5	-	-	CASENRAGNQPQHF	TGTGCCAGCGAAAACAGGGCGGGCAATCAGCCCCAGCATTTT
TRBV14	TRBJ1-1	-	-	CASSRNEGLNTEAFF	TGTGCCAGCAGCCGTAACGAGGGCCTGAACACTGAAGCTTTCTTT
TRBV18	TRBJ2-5	-	-	CASSPSRGQETQYF	TGTGCCAGCTCACCGTCTCGGGGCCAGGAGACCCAGTACTTC
TRBV18	TRBJ2-1	-	-	CASSQGPAAGRNEQFF	TGTGCCAGCTCACAGGGTCCGGCGGCAGGTCGGAATGAGCAGTTCTTC
TRBV11-3	TRBJ2-7	TRBD2	-	CASSVRGGTSFYEQYF	TGTGCCAGCAGCGTCCGGGGCGGGACTAGCTTCTACGAGCAGTACTTC
TRBV15	TRBJ1-3	-	-	CATSGRQGTGNTIYF	TGTGCCACCAGCGGAAGGCAGGGGACTGGAAACACCATATATTTT
TRBV19	TRBJ2-2	-	-	CASSIVGRPNTGELFF	TGTGCCAGTAGTATAGTTGGCAGACCTAACACCGGGGAGCTGTTTTTT
TRBV19	TRBJ2-1	-	-	CASSMPAKYNEQFF	TGTGCCAGTAGTATGCCCGCCAAATACAATGAGCAGTTCTTC
TRBV11-3	TRBJ2-1	TRBD2	-	CASSLSGSGNEQFF	TGTGCCAGCAGCCTTAGCGGGAGTGGGAATGAGCAGTTCTTC
TRBV30	TRBJ1-6	-	-	CAWSAIQPPVNSPLHF	TGTGCCTGGAGTGCCATCCAGCCCCCGGTCAACTCACCCCTCCACTTT
TRBV11-3	TRBJ2-5	TRBD2	few	CASSATSGRGETQYF	TGTGCTAGCAGCGCGACTAGCGGGAGAGGGGAGACCCAGTACTTC
TRBV19	TRBJ1-6	-	-	CASSYGSSYNSPLHF	TGTGCCAGTAGTTATGGAAGCTCCTATAATTCACCCCTCCACTTT
TRBV18	TRBJ2-1	TRBD1	-	CASSPPSRQGTYNEQFF	TGTGCCAGCTCACCTCCTTCCAGACAGGGCACCTACAATGAGCAGTTCTTC
TRBV5-1	TRBJ1-1	TRBD1	-	CASSPGDSDTEAFF	TGCGCCAGCAGCCCCGGGGACAGTGACACTGAAGCTTTCTTT
TRBV12-5	TRBJ1-1	-	-	CASGPGGLTEAFF	TGTGCTAGTGGCCCCGGGGGGCTAACTGAAGCTTTCTTT
TRBV14	TRBJ2-3	-	-	CASSQKYGVGTDTQYF	TGTGCCAGCAGCCAAAAATATGGGGTAGGCACAGATACGCAGTATTTT